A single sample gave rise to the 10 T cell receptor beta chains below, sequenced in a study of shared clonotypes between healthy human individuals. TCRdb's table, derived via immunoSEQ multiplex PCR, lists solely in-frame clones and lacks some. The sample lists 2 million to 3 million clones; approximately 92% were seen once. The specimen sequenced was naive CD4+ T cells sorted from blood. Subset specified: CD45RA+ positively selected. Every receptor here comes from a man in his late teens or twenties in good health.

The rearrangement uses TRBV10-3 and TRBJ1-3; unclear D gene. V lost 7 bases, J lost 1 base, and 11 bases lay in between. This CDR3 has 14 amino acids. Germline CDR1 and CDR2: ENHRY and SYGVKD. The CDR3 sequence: CAIKASGSGNTIYF. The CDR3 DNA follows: TGTGCCATCAAGGCAAGTGGGTCTGGAAACACCATATATTTT.

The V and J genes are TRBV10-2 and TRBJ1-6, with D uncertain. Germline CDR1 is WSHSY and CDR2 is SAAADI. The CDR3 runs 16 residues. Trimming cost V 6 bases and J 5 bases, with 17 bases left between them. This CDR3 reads CASRTPEGSNNSPLHF. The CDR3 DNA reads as TGCGCCAGCAGGACACCGGAGGGTTCGAATAATTCACCCCTCCACTTT.

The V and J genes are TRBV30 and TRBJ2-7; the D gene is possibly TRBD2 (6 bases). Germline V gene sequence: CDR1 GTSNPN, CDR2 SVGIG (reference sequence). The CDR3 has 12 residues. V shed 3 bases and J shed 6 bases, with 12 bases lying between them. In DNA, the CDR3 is TGTGCCTGGAGCGCTACTAGCATCGAGCAGTACTTC. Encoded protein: CAWSATSIEQYF. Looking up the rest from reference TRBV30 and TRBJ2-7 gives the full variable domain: SQTIHQWPATLVQPVGSPLSLECTVEGTSNPNLYWYRQAAGRGLQLLFYSVGIGQISSEVPQNLSASRPQDRQFILSSKKLLLSDSGFYLCAWSATSIEQYFGPGTRLTVT.

Here the CDR3 reads CASSIDRGTSSTNEKLFF. The CDR3 DNA reads TGTGCCAGTAGTATAGATCGGGGCACCTCTTCAACTAATGAAAAACTGTTTTTT. The chain joins TRBV19 to TRBJ1-4, with D possibly being TRBD1 (5 bases). Per the germline V gene, CDR1 is LNHDA and CDR2 is SQIVND (reference sequence). The CDR3 totals 18 residues. Trimming shortened V by 0 bases and J by 0 bases, and 14 bases separated the two germline ends.

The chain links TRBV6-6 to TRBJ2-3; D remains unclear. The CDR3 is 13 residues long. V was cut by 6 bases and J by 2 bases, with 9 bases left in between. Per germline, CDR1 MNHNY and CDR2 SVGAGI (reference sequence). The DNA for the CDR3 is TGTGCCAGCAGCCTCCCCCACACAGATACGCAGTATTTT. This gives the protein CASSLPHTDTQYF.

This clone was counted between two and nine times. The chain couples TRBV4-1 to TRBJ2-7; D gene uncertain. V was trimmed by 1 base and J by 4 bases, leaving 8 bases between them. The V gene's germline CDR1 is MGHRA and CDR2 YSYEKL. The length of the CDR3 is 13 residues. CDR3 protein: CASSQAPRYEQYF. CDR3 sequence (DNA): TGCGCCAGCAGCCAAGCCCCCAGATACGAGCAGTACTTC.

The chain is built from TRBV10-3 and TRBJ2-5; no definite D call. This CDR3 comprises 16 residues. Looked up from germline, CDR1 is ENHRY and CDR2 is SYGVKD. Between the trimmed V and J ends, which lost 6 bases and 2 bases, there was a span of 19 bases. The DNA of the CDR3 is TGTGCCATCAGCCTGGTTCATCGAGACGATCAAGAGACCCAGTACTTC. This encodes CAISLVHRDDQETQYF.

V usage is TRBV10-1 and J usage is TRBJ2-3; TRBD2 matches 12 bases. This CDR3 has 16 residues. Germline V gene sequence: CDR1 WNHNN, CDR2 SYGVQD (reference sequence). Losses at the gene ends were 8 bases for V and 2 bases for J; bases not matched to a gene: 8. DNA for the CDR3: TGCGCCAGCTCCCCTGGACTAGCGGGGAACACAGATACGCAGTATTTT. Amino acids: CASSPGLAGNTDTQYF.

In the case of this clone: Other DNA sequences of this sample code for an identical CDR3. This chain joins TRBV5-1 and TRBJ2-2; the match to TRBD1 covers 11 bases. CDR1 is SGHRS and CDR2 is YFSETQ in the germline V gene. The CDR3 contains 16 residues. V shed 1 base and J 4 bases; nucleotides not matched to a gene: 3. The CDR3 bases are TGCGCCAGCAGCTTGCGGACAGGGGGCCCCACCGGGGAGCTGTTTTTT. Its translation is CASSLRTGGPTGELFF.

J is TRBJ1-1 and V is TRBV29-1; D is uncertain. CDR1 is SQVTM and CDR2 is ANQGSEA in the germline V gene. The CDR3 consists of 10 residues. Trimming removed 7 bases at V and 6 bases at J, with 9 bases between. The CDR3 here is CSAPCSEAFF. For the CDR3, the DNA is TGCAGCGCCCCTTGCTCTGAAGCTTTCTTT. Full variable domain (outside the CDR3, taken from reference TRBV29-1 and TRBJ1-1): SAVISQKPSRDICQRGTSLTIQCQVDSQVTMMFWYRQQPGQSLTLIATANQGSEATYESGFVIDKFPISRPNLTFSTLTVSNMSPEDSSIYLCSAPCSEAFFGQGTRLTVV.